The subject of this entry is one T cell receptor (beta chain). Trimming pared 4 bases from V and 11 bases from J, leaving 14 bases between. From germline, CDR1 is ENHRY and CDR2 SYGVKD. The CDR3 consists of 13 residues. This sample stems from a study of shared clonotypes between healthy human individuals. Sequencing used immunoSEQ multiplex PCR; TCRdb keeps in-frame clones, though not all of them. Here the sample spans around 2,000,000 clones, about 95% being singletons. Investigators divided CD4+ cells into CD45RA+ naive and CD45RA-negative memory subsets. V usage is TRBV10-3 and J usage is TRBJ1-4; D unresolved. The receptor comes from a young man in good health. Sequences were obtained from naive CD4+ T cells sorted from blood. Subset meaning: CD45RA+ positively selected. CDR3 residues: CAISGVGFGKLFF. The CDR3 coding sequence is TGTGCCATCAGTGGGGTTGGGTTCGGGAAACTGTTTTTT.